This TCR beta chain was recovered during a study of blood T cell repertoires in COVID-19. This CDR3 spans 14 amino acids. The V gene end was trimmed by 5 bases and the J gene end by 0 bases; junction bases not matched to a gene: 1. Germline CDR1 reads SGHKS; CDR2 reads YYEKEE (reference sequence). The table came from immunoSEQ multiplex PCR; TCRdb's copy has only in-frame clones and leaves some out. This sample has 200,000 to 250,000 clones, with over 80% found just once. This sequence joins TRBV5-5 and TRBJ1-1; 10 nucleotides match TRBD1. This sequence originates from a man aged 50 to 59 who had been exposed to COVID-19. The sequenced sample was PBMCs or T cells enriched from blood (not recorded which). CDR3 coding DNA: TGTGCCAGCAGTGGGACAGGGGTGAACACTGAAGCTTTCTTT. It codes for CASSGTGVNTEAFF.